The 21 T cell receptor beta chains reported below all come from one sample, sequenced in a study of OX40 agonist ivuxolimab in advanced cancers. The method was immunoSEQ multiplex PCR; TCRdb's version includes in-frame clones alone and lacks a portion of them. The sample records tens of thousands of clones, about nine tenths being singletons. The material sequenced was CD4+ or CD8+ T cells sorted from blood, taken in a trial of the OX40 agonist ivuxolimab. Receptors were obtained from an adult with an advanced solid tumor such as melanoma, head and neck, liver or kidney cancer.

Here the CDR3 reads CASSILAGGYTGELFF. The CDR3 DNA reads as TGTGCCAGCAGCATACTAGCGGGAGGTTACACCGGGGAGCTGTTTTTT. The chain recombines TRBV11-1 with TRBJ2-2; TRBD2 agrees at 12 bases. The V gene end was trimmed by 5 bases and the J gene end by 3 bases; junction bases not matched to a gene: 4. The CDR3 length is 16 residues. The germline V gene has CDR1 SGHAT and CDR2 FQDESV (reference sequence).

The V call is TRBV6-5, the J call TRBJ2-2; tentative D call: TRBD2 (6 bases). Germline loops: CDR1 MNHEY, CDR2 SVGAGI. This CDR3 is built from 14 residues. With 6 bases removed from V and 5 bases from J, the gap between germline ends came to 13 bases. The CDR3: CASRKGAGTGELFF. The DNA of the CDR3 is TGTGCCAGCAGAAAAGGGGCGGGAACCGGGGAGCTGTTTTTT.

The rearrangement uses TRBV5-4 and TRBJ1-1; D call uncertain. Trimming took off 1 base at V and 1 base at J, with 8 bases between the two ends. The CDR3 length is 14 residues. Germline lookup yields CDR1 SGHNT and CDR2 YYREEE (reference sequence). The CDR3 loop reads CASSLRAQNTEAFF. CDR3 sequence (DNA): TGTGCCAGCAGCTTGAGGGCCCAGAACACTGAAGCTTTCTTT.

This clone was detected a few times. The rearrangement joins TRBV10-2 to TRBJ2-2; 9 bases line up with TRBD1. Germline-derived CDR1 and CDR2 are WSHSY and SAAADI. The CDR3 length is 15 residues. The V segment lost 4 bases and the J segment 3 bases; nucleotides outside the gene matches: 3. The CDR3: CASSAGTGYTGELFF. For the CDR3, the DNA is TGCGCCAGCAGTGCGGGGACAGGGTACACCGGGGAGCTGTTTTTT.

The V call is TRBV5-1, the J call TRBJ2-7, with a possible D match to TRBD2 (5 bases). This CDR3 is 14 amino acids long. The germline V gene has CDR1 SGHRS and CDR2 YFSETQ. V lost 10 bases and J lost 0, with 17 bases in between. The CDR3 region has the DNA TGCGCCGGTGGGTCGGGAAGTGGCTCCTACGAGCAGTACTTC. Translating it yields CAGGSGSGSYEQYF.

CDR3 sequence: CASSPPVAGTQYF. CDR3 DNA sequence: TGTGCCAGCTCACCACCCGTCGCCGGGACCCAGTACTTC. The rearrangement joins TRBV18 to TRBJ2-5; no firm D call. Trimming left V 0 bases short and J 7 bases short, with 9 bases between. There are 13 residues in the CDR3. In germline, CDR1 is KGHSH, CDR2 LQKENI.

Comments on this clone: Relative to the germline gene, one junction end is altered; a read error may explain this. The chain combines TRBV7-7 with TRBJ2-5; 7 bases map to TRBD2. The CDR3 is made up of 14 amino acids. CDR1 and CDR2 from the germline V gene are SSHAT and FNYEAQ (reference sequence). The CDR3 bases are TGTGCTAGCAGCACCCCGGGGGGCCAAGAGACCCAGTACTTC. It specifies CASSTPGGQETQYF. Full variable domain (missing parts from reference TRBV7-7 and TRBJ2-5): GAGVSQSPRYKVTKRGQDVTLRCDPISSHATLYWYQQALGQGPEFLTYFNYEAQPDKSGLPSDRFSAERPEGSISTLTIQRTEQRDSAMYRCASSTPGGQETQYFGPGTRLLVL.

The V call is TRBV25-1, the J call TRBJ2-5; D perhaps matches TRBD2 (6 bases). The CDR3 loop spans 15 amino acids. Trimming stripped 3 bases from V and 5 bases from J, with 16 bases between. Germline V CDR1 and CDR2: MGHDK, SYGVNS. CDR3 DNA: TGTGCCAGCAGTGAGTTGTCTGGAGGGCGGGAGACCCAGTACTTC. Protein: CASSELSGGRETQYF. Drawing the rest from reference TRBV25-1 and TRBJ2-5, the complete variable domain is EADIYQTPRYLVIGTGKKITLECSQTMGHDKMYWYQQDPGMELHLIHYSYGVNSTEKGDLSSESTVSRIRTEHFPLTLESARPSHTSQYLCASSELSGGRETQYFGPGTRLLVL.

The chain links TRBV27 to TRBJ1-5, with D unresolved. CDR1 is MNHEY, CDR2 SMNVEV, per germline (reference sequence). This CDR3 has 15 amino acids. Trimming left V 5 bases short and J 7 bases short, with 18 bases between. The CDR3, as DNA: TGTGCCAGCAGTCCCTGGGCCGGGCGTAGGCAGCCCCAGCATTTT. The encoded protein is CASSPWAGRRQPQHF.

CDR3 coding DNA: TGCGCCAGCACCATGCCGGGACAGGGAAACACCGGGGAGCTGTTTTTT. Protein product: CASTMPGQGNTGELFF. This chain connects TRBV5-1 to TRBJ2-2, with 9 nucleotides matching TRBD1. J lost 2 bases, V lost 6 bases, and 8 bases had no gene match. CDR3 length equals 16 residues. From germline, CDR1 is SGHRS and CDR2 YFSETQ. Using reference TRBV5-1 and TRBJ2-2 for the parts outside the CDR3, the full variable domain is KAGVTQTPRYLIKTRGQQVTLSCSPISGHRSVSWYQQTPGQGLQFLFEYFSETQRNKGNFPGRFSGRQFSNSRSEMNVSTLELGDSALYLCASTMPGQGNTGELFFGEGSRLTVL.

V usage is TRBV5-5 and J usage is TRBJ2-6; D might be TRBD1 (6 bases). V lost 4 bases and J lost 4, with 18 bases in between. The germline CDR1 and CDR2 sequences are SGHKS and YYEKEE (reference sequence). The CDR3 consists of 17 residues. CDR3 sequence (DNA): TGTGCCAGCAGCCAAACACCTACAGGGTTCGGGGCCAACGTCCTGACTTTC. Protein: CASSQTPTGFGANVLTF.

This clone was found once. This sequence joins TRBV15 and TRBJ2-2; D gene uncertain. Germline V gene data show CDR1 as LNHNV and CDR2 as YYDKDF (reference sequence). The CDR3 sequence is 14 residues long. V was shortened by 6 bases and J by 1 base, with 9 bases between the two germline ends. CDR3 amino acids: CATRRHLNTGELFF. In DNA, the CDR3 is TGTGCCACCAGGAGGCACCTGAACACCGGGGAGCTGTTTTTT.

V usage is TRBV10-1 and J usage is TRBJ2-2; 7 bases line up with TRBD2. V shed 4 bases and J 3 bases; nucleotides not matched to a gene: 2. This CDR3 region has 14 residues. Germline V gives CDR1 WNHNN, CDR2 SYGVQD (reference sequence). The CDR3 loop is CASSASGDTGELFF. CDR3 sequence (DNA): TGCGCCAGCAGTGCCAGCGGGGACACCGGGGAGCTGTTTTTT.

The CDR3 nucleotides are TGTGCCAGCAGCCGGACTAGCGGGACCACCGGGGAGCTGTTTTTT. It is translated as CASSRTSGTTGELFF. This chain uses TRBV16 with TRBJ2-2, with 12 bases identical to TRBD2. The CDR3 has 15 amino acids. In germline, CDR1 is KGHSY, CDR2 FQNENV. J was trimmed by 4 bases and V by 4 bases; bases with no gene match: 1.

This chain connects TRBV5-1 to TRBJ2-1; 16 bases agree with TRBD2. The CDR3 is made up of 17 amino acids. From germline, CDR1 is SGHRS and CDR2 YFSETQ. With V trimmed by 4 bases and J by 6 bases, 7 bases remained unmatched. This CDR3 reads CASSTSGTSGRGNEQFF. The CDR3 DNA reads TGCGCCAGCAGCACCTCCGGGACTAGCGGGAGGGGCAATGAGCAGTTCTTC.

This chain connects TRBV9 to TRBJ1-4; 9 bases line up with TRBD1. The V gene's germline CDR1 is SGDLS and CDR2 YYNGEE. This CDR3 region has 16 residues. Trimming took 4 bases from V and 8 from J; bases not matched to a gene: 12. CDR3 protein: CASSPTPGQGGEKLFF. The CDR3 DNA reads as TGTGCCAGCAGCCCCACCCCGGGACAGGGAGGCGAAAAACTGTTTTTT. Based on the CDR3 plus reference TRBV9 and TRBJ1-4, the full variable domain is DSGVTQTPKHLITATGQRVTLRCSPRSGDLSVYWYQQSLDQGLQFLIQYYNGEERAKGNILERFSAQQFPDLHSELNLSSLELGDSALYFCASSPTPGQGGEKLFFGSGTQLSVL.

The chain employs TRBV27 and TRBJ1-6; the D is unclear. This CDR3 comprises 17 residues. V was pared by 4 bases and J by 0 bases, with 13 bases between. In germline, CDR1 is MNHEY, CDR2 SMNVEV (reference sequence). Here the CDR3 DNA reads TGTGCCAGCAGTTCCCCCTCTCGGGGCTCCTATAATTCACCCCTCCACTTT. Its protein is CASSSPSRGSYNSPLHF.

The CDR3 here is CASSNRLGLYNEQFF. The CDR3 DNA sequence: TGTGCCAGCAGCAACAGACTAGGGTTATACAATGAGCAGTTCTTC. The chain combines TRBV14 with TRBJ2-1, with D perhaps TRBD2 (6 bases). V lost 5 bases to trimming and J lost 4 bases, with 15 bases between them. The CDR3 totals 15 residues. In germline, CDR1 is SGHDN, CDR2 FVKESK.

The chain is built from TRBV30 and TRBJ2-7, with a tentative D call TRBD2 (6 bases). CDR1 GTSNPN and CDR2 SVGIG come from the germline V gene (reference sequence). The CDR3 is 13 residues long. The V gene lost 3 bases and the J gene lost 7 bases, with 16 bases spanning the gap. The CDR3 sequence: CAWRIIPRGEQYF. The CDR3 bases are TGTGCCTGGAGGATTATCCCCCGGGGGGAGCAGTACTTC.

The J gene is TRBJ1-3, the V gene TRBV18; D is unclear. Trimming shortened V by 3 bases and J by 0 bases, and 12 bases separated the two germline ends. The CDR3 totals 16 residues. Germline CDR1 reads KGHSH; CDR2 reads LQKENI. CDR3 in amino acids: CASSPIRTDSGNTIYF. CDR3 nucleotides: TGTGCCAGCTCACCGATCCGGACGGACTCTGGAAACACCATATATTTT.

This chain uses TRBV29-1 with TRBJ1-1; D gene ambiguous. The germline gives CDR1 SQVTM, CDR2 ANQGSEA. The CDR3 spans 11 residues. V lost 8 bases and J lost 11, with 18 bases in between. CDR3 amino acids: CSTREKGLAFF. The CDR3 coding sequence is TGCAGCACAAGGGAGAAGGGTTTGGCTTTCTTT.